This T cell receptor (beta chain) came from a study of T cells in Graves' hyperthyroidism and ophthalmopathy. Study conclusions and caveats: Model-based prediction identified ophthalmopathy a median about 6 months prior to its onset. A model of 13 V-J pairs discriminated ophthalmopathy from stable hyperthyroidism.

Uncontrolled infections, other autoimmune diseases, pregnancy or lactation led to exclusion of patients. The diagnostic basis comprised clinical symptoms, serum thyroxine and TRAb, thyroid ultrasound and orbital computed tomography. The investigators amplified TCR beta CDR3 regions from RNA transcripts. Primed by the HTBI set, a first-round RT-PCR was run on the TCR CDR3. MiXCR was run by TCRdb on the multiplex PCR reads, yielding one entry per CDR3 protein. The sample shows hundreds of thousands of distinct CDR3 sequences, around 13% of them seen only once. This clonotype was counted a few times. Its antigen is unidentified. Germline and junction disagree at one end, which may indicate a read error. Sequencing used blood. The origin of this receptor is a woman aged 18 to 35 with Graves' hyperthyroidism.

The CDR3 DNA reads TGTGCCAGCAGCTCTACCCCCTACAGTGAGCAGTTCTTC. Its protein product is CASSSTPYSEQFF. The rearrangement joins TRBV11-2 to TRBJ2-1, with unresolved D. This CDR3 region has 13 residues. Germline CDR1 is SGHAT and CDR2 is FQNNGV.